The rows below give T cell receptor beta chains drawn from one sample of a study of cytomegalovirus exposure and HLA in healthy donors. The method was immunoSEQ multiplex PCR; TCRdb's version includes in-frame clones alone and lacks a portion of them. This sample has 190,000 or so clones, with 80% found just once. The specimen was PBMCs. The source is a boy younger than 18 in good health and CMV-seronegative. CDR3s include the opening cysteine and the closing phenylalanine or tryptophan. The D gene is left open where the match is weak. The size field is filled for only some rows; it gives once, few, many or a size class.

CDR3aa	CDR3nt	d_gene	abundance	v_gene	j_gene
CASSFSGGIDYGYTF	TGTGCCAGTAGCTTTTCAGGGGGCATCGACTATGGCTACACCTTC	TRBD1	.	TRBV19	TRBJ1-2
CASSFQGRDYGYTF	TGTGCCAGCAGCTTCCAGGGGAGGGACTATGGCTACACCTTC	.	.	TRBV5-6	TRBJ1-2
CASSFRRTEAFF	TGTGCCAGCAGTTTTCGCCGGACTGAAGCTTTCTTT	.	.	TRBV7-9	TRBJ1-1
CASSLGRGGSYEQYF	TGTGCCAGCAGCTTAGGGCGGGGGGGATCCTACGAGCAGTACTTC	TRBD2	.	TRBV7-2	TRBJ2-7
CASSKDQVYEQYF	TGTGCCAGCAGCAAAGATCAGGTCTACGAGCAGTACTTC	.	.	TRBV9	TRBJ2-7
CASSYNDRDQPQHF	TGTGCCAGCAGTTACAATGACAGGGATCAGCCCCAGCATTTT	TRBD1	.	TRBV6-6	TRBJ1-5
CASSPRTGGVHEQYF	TGTGCCAGCAGTCCCCGGACAGGGGGTGTTCACGAGCAGTACTTC	TRBD1	.	TRBV27	TRBJ2-7
CASSTAGTGLGYGYTF	TGCGCCAGCAGCACCGCCGGGACAGGGTTAGGCTATGGCTACACCTTC	TRBD1	.	TRBV5-1	TRBJ1-2
CASSSLTSGGAGELFF	TGTGCCAGCAGTTCCCTCACTAGCGGGGGGGCCGGGGAGCTGTTTTTT	TRBD2	.	TRBV6-5	TRBJ2-2
CASSLVQGLNYGYTF	TGTGCCAGCAGCTTAGTGCAGGGACTGAACTATGGCTACACCTTC	.	.	TRBV11-2	TRBJ1-2
CASSLAGSTDTQYF	TGTGCCAGCAGCTTAGCGGGTAGCACAGATACGCAGTATTTT	.	.	TRBV13	TRBJ2-3
CASSGTGTANSPLHF	TGTGCCAGCAGTGGGACCGGGACAGCAAATTCACCCCTCCACTTT	TRBD1	few	TRBV25-1	TRBJ1-6
CAVLPSRNTIYF	TGTGCCGTCCTCCCGTCTAGGAACACCATATATTTT	.	once	TRBV2	TRBJ1-3
CASSLMGGGSYEQYF	TGTGCCAGCAGCTTGATGGGGGGGGGCTCCTACGAGCAGTACTTC	TRBD2	.	TRBV5-4	TRBJ2-7
CASSLLLAGGFVSVNEQFF	TGTGCCAGCAGCTTACTGCTAGCGGGAGGATTCGTCTCGGTGAATGAGCAGTTCTTC	TRBD2	.	TRBV11-2	TRBJ2-1
CAWSRDKKLFF	TGTGCCTGGAGCAGGGACAAAAAACTGTTTTTT	.	.	TRBV30	TRBJ1-4
CASSYSGTGRGAFF	TGTGCCAGCAGTTACTCCGGGACAGGCCGGGGAGCTTTCTTT	TRBD1	.	TRBV6-5	TRBJ1-1
CVSASSWTGRNTEAFF	TGCGTGTCCGCCAGCAGCTGGACAGGGCGGAACACTGAAGCTTTCTTT	TRBD1	.	TRBV5-1	TRBJ1-1
CASSYGAGFGGYTF	TGTGCCAGCAGCTATGGGGCAGGGTTCGGCGGCTACACCTTC	.	.	TRBV5-6	TRBJ1-2
CASSFAGAYEQYF	TGCGCCAGCAGCTTCGCAGGGGCCTACGAGCAGTACTTC	.	few	TRBV5-1	TRBJ2-7
CAGRLAGVADTQYF	TGTGCCGGAAGACTAGCGGGAGTCGCAGATACGCAGTATTTT	TRBD2	.	TRBV2	TRBJ2-3
CASSFTGSFGQWGNIQYF	TGTGCCAGCAGCTTTACAGGGTCGTTCGGACAGTGGGGAAACATTCAGTACTTC	.	.	TRBV7-9	TRBJ2-4
CASSQDAGEAYGYTF	TGTGCCAGCAGCCAAGATGCAGGGGAAGCCTATGGCTACACCTTC	.	.	TRBV4-2	TRBJ1-2
CASSLYTSSYEQYF	TGCGCCAGCAGCTTGTATACTAGCTCCTACGAGCAGTACTTC	.	.	TRBV5-1	TRBJ2-7
CASSLLTGGMGNQPQHF	TGTGCTAGCAGCTTGTTGACAGGGGGAATGGGCAATCAGCCCCAGCATTTT	TRBD1	.	TRBV7-7	TRBJ1-5
CASSPLTGATSGNTIYF	TGCGCCAGCAGCCCCTTGACAGGGGCCACCTCTGGAAACACCATATATTTT	TRBD1	.	TRBV5-1	TRBJ1-3
CSATGQGRSYTF	TGCAGCGCCACGGGACAGGGTAGGAGCTACACCTTC	TRBD1	.	TRBV29-1	TRBJ1-2
CASSYREGKTQYF	TGCGCCAGCAGCTACAGGGAGGGAAAGACCCAGTACTTC	.	few	TRBV5-1	TRBJ2-5
CASSLVGAPANEKLFF	TGTGCCAGCAGTTTAGTGGGGGCCCCGGCTAATGAAAAACTGTTTTTT	.	few	TRBV27	TRBJ1-4
CASSVGGGRSSYEQYF	TGTGCCAGCAGCGTAGGGGGGGGACGGAGCTCCTACGAGCAGTACTTC	TRBD2	.	TRBV9	TRBJ2-7
CASSLQLDTEAFF	TGCGCCAGCAGCTTACAATTGGACACTGAAGCTTTCTTT	.	.	TRBV5-1	TRBJ1-1
CASSPSGQANSPLHF	TGTGCCAGCAGCCCGTCGGGACAGGCTAATTCACCCCTCCACTTT	TRBD1	.	TRBV7-2	TRBJ1-6
CASSRSITDSIAQPQHF	TGTGCCAGCAGCCGCTCGATTACTGACAGTATCGCTCAGCCCCAGCATTTT	.	.	TRBV7-8	TRBJ1-5
CASSPEFGTYSRLGRMETQYF	TGTGCCAGCAGCCCGGAATTCGGGACTTACTCCCGACTCGGAAGGATGGAGACCCAGTACTTC	.	once	TRBV14	TRBJ2-5
CASSSQTGGPPGAFF	TGTGCCAGCAGCTCTCAGACAGGGGGCCCTCCCGGAGCTTTCTTT	TRBD1	.	TRBV5-5	TRBJ1-1
CASSPRTGGAETQYF	TGTGCCAGCAGCCCCCGGACAGGGGGCGCGGAGACCCAGTACTTC	TRBD1	.	TRBV7-3	TRBJ2-5
CAISESGLAGVLNYEQYF	TGTGCCATCAGTGAGTCAGGGCTAGCGGGAGTCTTAAACTACGAGCAGTACTTC	TRBD2	.	TRBV10-3	TRBJ2-7
CASSSGLATQETQYF	TGTGCCAGCAGTTCGGGACTAGCGACGCAAGAGACCCAGTACTTC	TRBD2	once	TRBV5-4	TRBJ2-5
CASSPRTLNEQFF	TGTGCCAGCAGCCCTCGGACTCTCAATGAGCAGTTCTTC	.	few	TRBV9	TRBJ2-1
CASSELAGHTDTQYF	TGTGCCAGTAGTGAACTAGCGGGCCACACAGATACGCAGTATTTT	TRBD2	.	TRBV19	TRBJ2-3
CASRGQGRNTGELFF	TGTGCCAGCAGGGGACAGGGGAGGAACACCGGGGAGCTGTTTTTT	TRBD1	.	TRBV27	TRBJ2-2
CSVAPGLRDTEAFF	TGCAGCGTAGCCCCAGGTCTGAGAGACACTGAAGCTTTCTTT	.	.	TRBV29-1	TRBJ1-1
CASSLQVSGTEAFF	TGTGCCAGCAGCTTACAGGTCTCAGGCACTGAAGCTTTCTTT	.	.	TRBV6-1	TRBJ1-1
CASSLELAGVKNIQYF	TGCGCCAGCAGCTTGGAACTAGCTGGGGTCAAAAACATTCAGTACTTC	.	.	TRBV5-1	TRBJ2-4
CATISRQGRKTEAFF	TGTGCCACCATCTCGAGACAGGGTCGAAAAACTGAAGCTTTCTTT	TRBD1	few	TRBV10-3	TRBJ1-1
CASSLEAGSRGYTF	TGTGCCAGCAGCTTAGAGGCAGGATCTCGTGGCTACACCTTC	.	.	TRBV11-1	TRBJ1-2
CASSSLSGRFHEQYF	TGTGCCAGCAGTTCCCTTAGCGGGCGATTTCACGAGCAGTACTTC	TRBD2	once	TRBV6-1	TRBJ2-7
CASRLAMASGGSYNEQFF	TGTGCAAGTCGCTTAGCGATGGCTAGCGGGGGGTCCTACAATGAGCAGTTCTTC	.	few	TRBV12-2	TRBJ2-1
CASSRDGLESF	TGTGCCAGCAGCAGGGACGGACTAGAGAGCTTC	TRBD2	.	TRBV5-4	TRBJ2-7
CASSSYPGQRYGYTF	TGTGCCAGCAGCTCGTATCCGGGACAGAGGTATGGCTACACCTTC	TRBD1	once	TRBV28	TRBJ1-2
CASSIVEAGAYNEQFF	TGTGCCAGTAGTATAGTCGAAGCGGGGGCATACAATGAGCAGTTCTTC	TRBD2	few	TRBV19	TRBJ2-1
CASSYLGGSSYNEQFF	TGTGCCAGCAGTTACTTGGGGGGGAGCTCCTACAATGAGCAGTTCTTC	TRBD2	.	TRBV6-5	TRBJ2-1
CASRFTVSTDTQYF	TGTGCCAGCCGCTTCACGGTGAGCACAGATACGCAGTATTTT	.	.	TRBV6-1	TRBJ2-3
CASQGQGEETQYF	TGTGCCAGCCAGGGACAGGGGGAAGAGACCCAGTACTTC	TRBD1	.	TRBV5-4	TRBJ2-5
CASSQMTGYHGYTF	TGCGCCAGCAGCCAAATGACAGGGTATCATGGCTACACCTTC	TRBD1	.	TRBV4-1	TRBJ1-2